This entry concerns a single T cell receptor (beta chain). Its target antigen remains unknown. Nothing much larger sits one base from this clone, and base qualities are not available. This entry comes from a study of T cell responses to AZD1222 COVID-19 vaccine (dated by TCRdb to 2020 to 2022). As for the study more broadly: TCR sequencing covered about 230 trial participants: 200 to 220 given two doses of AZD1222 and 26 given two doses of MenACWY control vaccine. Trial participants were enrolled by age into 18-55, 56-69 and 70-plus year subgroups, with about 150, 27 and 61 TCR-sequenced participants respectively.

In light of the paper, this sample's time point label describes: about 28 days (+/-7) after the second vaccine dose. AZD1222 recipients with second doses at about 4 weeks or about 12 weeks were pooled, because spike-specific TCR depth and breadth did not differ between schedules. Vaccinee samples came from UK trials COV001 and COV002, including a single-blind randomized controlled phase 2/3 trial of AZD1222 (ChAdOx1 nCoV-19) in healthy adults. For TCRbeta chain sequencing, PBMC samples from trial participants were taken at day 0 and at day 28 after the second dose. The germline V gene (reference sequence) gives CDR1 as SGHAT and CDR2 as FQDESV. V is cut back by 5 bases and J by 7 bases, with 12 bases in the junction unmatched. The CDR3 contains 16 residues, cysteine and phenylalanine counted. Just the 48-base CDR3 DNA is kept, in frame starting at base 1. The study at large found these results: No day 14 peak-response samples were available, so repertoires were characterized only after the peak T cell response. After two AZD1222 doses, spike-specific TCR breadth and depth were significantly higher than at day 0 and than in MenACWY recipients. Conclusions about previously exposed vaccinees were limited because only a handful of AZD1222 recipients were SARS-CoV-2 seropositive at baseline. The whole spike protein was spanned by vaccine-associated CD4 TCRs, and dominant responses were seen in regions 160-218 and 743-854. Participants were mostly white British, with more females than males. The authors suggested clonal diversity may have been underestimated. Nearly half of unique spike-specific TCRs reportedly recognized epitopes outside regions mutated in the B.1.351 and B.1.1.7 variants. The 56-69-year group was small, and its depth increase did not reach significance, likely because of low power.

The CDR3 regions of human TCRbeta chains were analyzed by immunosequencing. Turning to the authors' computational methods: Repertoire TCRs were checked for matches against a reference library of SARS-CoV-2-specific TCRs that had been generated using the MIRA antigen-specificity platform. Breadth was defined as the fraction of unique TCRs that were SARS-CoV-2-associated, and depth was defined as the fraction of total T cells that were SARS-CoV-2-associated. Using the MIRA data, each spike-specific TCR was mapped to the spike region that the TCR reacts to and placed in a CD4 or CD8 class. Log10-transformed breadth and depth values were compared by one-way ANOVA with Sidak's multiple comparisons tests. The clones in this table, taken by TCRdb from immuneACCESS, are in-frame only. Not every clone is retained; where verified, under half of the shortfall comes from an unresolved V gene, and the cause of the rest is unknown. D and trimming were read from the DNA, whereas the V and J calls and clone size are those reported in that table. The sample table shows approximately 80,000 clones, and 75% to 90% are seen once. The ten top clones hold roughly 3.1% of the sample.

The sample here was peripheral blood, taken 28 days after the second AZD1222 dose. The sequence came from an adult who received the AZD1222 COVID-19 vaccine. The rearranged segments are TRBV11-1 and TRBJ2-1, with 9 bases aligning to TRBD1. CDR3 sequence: CASSREGQGKFNEQFF. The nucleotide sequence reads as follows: TGTGCCAGCAGCCGGGAAGGACAGGGGAAATTTAATGAGCAGTTCTTC.